These 25 T cell receptor beta chains came from one sample sequenced in a study of T cell repertoires in cytomegalovirus infection. For these TCRs, the target antigens are not known. TCRdb passed the reads through MiXCR, listing each CDR3 protein once. The sample lists fewer than 950,000 distinct CDR3 sequences, about 31% occurring once. The sample in question was cultured CD8+ T cells from PBMCs, obtained from culture after CMV antigen stimulation. The receptors were sampled from a human donor in good health (CMV status not recorded). Some clones in this sample may be carry-over from other donors' samples.

CDR3 nucleotides: TGTGCCAGCAGCCGGGGGAGGTCAGCTTTCTTT. It codes for CASSRGRSAFF. The chain joins TRBV5-6 to TRBJ1-1; D is perhaps TRBD1 (5 bases). Germline CDR1 reads SGHDT; CDR2 reads YYEEEE. V was pared by 4 bases and J by 10 bases, with 11 bases between. This CDR3 is built from 11 residues.

This clonotype was seen a handful of times. J is TRBJ2-2 and V is TRBV5-4; 9 bases line up with TRBD2. Germline CDR1 and CDR2: SGHNT and YYREEE (reference sequence). The CDR3 extends over 13 amino acids. The V and J ends lost 9 bases and 5 bases, in that order; junction bases with no gene match: 5. The CDR3 DNA follows: TGTGCCATCGGACTAGCGAGAACCGGGGAGCTGTTTTTT. This gives the protein CAIGLARTGELFF.

V and J are TRBV27 and TRBJ2-1; D call uncertain. V was pared by 3 bases and J by 9 bases, with 6 bases between. Germline CDR1 and CDR2: MNHEY and SMNVEV (reference sequence). The CDR3 has 11 amino acids. The CDR3 nucleotides are TGTGCCAGCAGTTTCGCGAGTGAGCAGTTCTTC. This sequence encodes CASSFASEQFF.

Turning to this clonotype: Its ends do not fully match the called genes, so a read error is possible. The V and J genes are TRBV7-6 and TRBJ2-4; TRBD1 matches at 8 bases. The germline V gene encodes CDR1 SGHVS and CDR2 FNYEAQ. This CDR3 is 19 amino acids long. The CDR3 DNA reads as TGTGTCAGCAGCCCTACCCCTTCCCGGGACAGGAGGGCCAAAAACATTCAGTACTTC. Encoded protein: CVSSPTPSRDRRAKNIQYF. Together with reference TRBV7-6 and TRBJ2-4, the CDR3 gives the full variable domain: GAGVSQSPRYKVTKRGQDVALRCDPISGHVSLYWYRQALGQGPEFLTYFNYEAQQDKSGLPNDRFSAERPEGSISTLTIQRTEQRDSAMYRCVSSPTPSRDRRAKNIQYFGAGTRLSVL.

The chain couples TRBV7-9 to TRBJ1-5; D may correspond to TRBD1 or TRBD2 (7 bases each). The last part of the DNA fits TRBJ2-3 better; the J call may be wrong. Germline CDR1 is SEHNR and CDR2 is FQNEAQ (reference sequence). This CDR3 is 14 amino acids long. CDR3 bases: TGTGCCAGCAGCTTGGGAGGGGGCTTTCAGCCCCAGTATTTT. As protein: CASSLGGGFQPQYF.

V usage is TRBV4-1 and J usage is TRBJ1-1; D gene uncertain. Trimming removed 1 base at V and 1 base at J, with 10 bases between. The CDR3 is made up of 15 amino acids. The germline CDR1 and CDR2 sequences are MGHRA and YSYEKL. The DNA of the CDR3 is TGCGCCAGCAGCCAAGGGGTGAGGCAGAACACTGAAGCTTTCTTT. The encoded protein is CASSQGVRQNTEAFF.

This chain uses TRBV27 with TRBJ2-1, with TRBD2 identical over 11 bases. Germline V gene sequence: CDR1 MNHEY, CDR2 SMNVEV (reference sequence). The V and J ends lost 6 bases and 0 bases, in that order; junction bases with no gene match: 4. The CDR3 extends over 16 amino acids. The CDR3 DNA sequence: TGTGCCAGCAGACCTAGCGGGGGGAGCTCCTACAATGAGCAGTTCTTC. It encodes CASRPSGGSSYNEQFF.

As concerns this clonotype: The junction departs from germline at one end; a sequencing error may be responsible. This chain connects TRBV5-1 to TRBJ2-1; perhaps TRBD1 as D (5 bases). Germline V CDR1 and CDR2: SGHRS, YFSETQ. The CDR3 length is 15 residues. CDR3 in DNA: TGCGCCAGCAGCTTGAGGCAGGGTCTGTACAATCAGCAGTTCTTC. Translating gives CASSLRQGLYNQQFF.

The rearrangement uses TRBV3-1 and TRBJ1-2; the match to TRBD1 covers 8 bases. The germline gives CDR1 LGHDT, CDR2 YNNKEL (reference sequence). The CDR3 sequence is 15 residues long. The V gene end was trimmed by 3 bases and the J gene end by 1 base; junction bases not matched to a gene: 4. CDR3 nucleotides: TGTGCCAGCAGCCACGGACAGGGATTTAACTATGGCTACACCTTC. Its translation: CASSHGQGFNYGYTF. Based on the CDR3 plus reference TRBV3-1 and TRBJ1-2, the full variable domain is DTAVSQTPKYLVTQMGNDKSIKCEQNLGHDTMYWYKQDSKKFLKIMFSYNNKELIINETVPNRFSPKSPDKAHLNLHINSLELGDSAVYFCASSHGQGFNYGYTFGSGTRLTVV.

This chain uses TRBV29-1 with TRBJ1-1, with D possibly matching TRBD1 (5 bases). CDR1 is SQVTM and CDR2 is ANQGSEA in the germline V gene. This CDR3 is 12 amino acids long. With 4 bases removed from V and 2 bases from J, the gap between germline ends came to 8 bases. Here the CDR3 reads CSVGGDNTEAFF. As DNA, the CDR3 is TGCAGCGTTGGGGGGGACAACACTGAAGCTTTCTTT.

The J gene is TRBJ2-7, the V gene TRBV10-3; D might be TRBD1 (6 bases). Germline V lookup: CDR1 ENHRY, CDR2 SYGVKD. The CDR3 consists of 17 residues. Trimming removed 3 bases from V and 2 bases from J, with 20 bases in between. This chain's CDR3 is CAISDPGQGKRTYEQYF. The CDR3 nucleotides are TGTGCCATCAGTGACCCTGGCCAGGGGAAGAGGACCTACGAGCAGTACTTC.

This chain connects TRBV6-8 to TRBJ1-2; D call uncertain. The CDR3 has 15 residues. Per germline, CDR1 MNHGY and CDR2 SAAAGT. Trimming stripped 4 bases from V and 0 bases from J, with 12 bases between. The CDR3: CASSLTRPPNYGYTF. The DNA for the CDR3 is TGTGCCAGCAGTTTGACAAGACCTCCTAACTATGGCTACACCTTC.

CDR3 protein: CASTPRWTVMTDTQYF. CDR3 in DNA: TGTGCCAGTACCCCCCGATGGACAGTCATGACAGATACGCAGTATTTT. The V call is TRBV19, the J call TRBJ2-3; perhaps TRBD1 as D (6 bases). The V end was cut by 7 bases, the J end by 3 bases, with 20 bases between. This CDR3 has 16 residues. CDR1 LNHDA and CDR2 SQIVND come from the germline V gene (reference sequence). The full variable domain, completed using reference TRBV19 and TRBJ2-3, is DGGITQSPKYLFRKEGQNVTLSCEQNLNHDAMYWYRQDPGQGLRLIYYSQIVNDFQKGDIAEGYSVSREKKESFPLTVTSAQKNPTAFYLCASTPRWTVMTDTQYFGPGTRLTVL.

The genes are TRBV7-9 and TRBJ2-1; D is perhaps TRBD1 (5 bases). V lost 2 bases and J 2 bases, leaving 16 bases between the germline ends. The CDR3 totals 17 residues. Germline CDR1 reads SEHNR; CDR2 reads FQNEAQ (reference sequence). The CDR3 region is CASSLPRQRWTYNEQFF. CDR3 nucleotide sequence: TGTGCCAGCAGCTTACCCAGACAGAGGTGGACCTACAATGAGCAGTTCTTC.

This clonotype was seen a handful of times. The rearrangement links TRBV6-6 to TRBJ2-3; 12 bases fit TRBD2. The ends lost 7 bases at V and 2 bases at J; junction bases unmatched: 10. Germline CDR1 reads MNHNY; CDR2 reads SVGAGI (reference sequence). The CDR3 loop spans 17 amino acids. CDR3 sequence: CASTERLAGANTDTQYF. The CDR3 DNA reads as TGTGCCAGCACCGAAAGACTAGCGGGGGCGAACACAGATACGCAGTATTTT.

This clonotype was counted at least ten times. The chain joins TRBV7-6 to TRBJ2-3, with 13 bases lining up with TRBD2. Germline CDR1 and CDR2: SGHVS and FNYEAQ. The J segment lost 0 bases and the V segment lost 4 bases, leaving 4 bases of the junction unmatched. The CDR3 contains 17 residues. CDR3 residues: CASSSGLAGTSTDTQYF. The CDR3 bases are TGTGCCAGCAGCTCGGGACTAGCGGGGACTAGCACAGATACGCAGTATTTT. Together with reference TRBV7-6 and TRBJ2-3, the CDR3 gives the full variable domain: GAGVSQSPRYKVTKRGQDVALRCDPISGHVSLYWYRQALGQGPEFLTYFNYEAQQDKSGLPNDRFSAERPEGSISTLTIQRTEQRDSAMYRCASSSGLAGTSTDTQYFGPGTRLTVL.

This chain uses TRBV6-1 with TRBJ1-5; D gene ambiguous. Trimming removed 6 bases at V and 14 bases at J, with 14 bases between. This CDR3 has 11 amino acids. Looked up from germline, CDR1 is MNHNS and CDR2 is SASEGT. In DNA form, the CDR3 reads TGTGCCAGCAGGGATCTCTATAGTGAGCATTTT. This codes for CASRDLYSEHF.

This clonotype was detected a few times. The chain recombines TRBV19 with TRBJ1-4; no definite D call. This CDR3 spans 15 amino acids. Per the germline V gene, CDR1 is LNHDA and CDR2 is SQIVND (reference sequence). The V end was cut by 6 bases, the J end by 5 bases, with 16 bases between. The CDR3 here is CASRPSQTLNEKLFF. The CDR3 region has the DNA TGTGCCAGTAGACCCTCACAGACTTTAAATGAAAAACTGTTTTTT.

This chain links TRBV27 with TRBJ2-5, with a possible D match to TRBD2 (6 bases). Germline V gene data show CDR1 as MNHEY and CDR2 as SMNVEV (reference sequence). The V end was cut by 6 bases, the J end by 0 bases, with 14 bases between. The CDR3 runs to 15 residues. The CDR3 nucleotides read TGTGCCAGCAGGCCAGGGACTTTGTACCAAGAGACCCAGTACTTC. Translation: CASRPGTLYQETQYF.

This clonotype was found many times. The chain joins TRBV28 to TRBJ2-1; TRBD1 is a possible D gene (6 bases). Deletions cut 5 bases from V and 6 bases from J, with 14 bases between. Germline CDR1 and CDR2: MDHEN and SYDVKM. This CDR3 has 14 residues. This CDR3 is CASSQGTSGNEQFF. The CDR3, as DNA: TGTGCCAGCAGTCAGGGGACATCGGGCAATGAGCAGTTCTTC.

The V call is TRBV5-4, the J call TRBJ2-3; D may be TRBD2 (7 bases). The CDR3 contains 14 residues. The germline V and J ends were trimmed by 7 bases and 5 bases, with 17 bases remaining between them. Germline CDR1 reads SGHNT; CDR2 reads YYREEE (reference sequence). CDR3 sequence (DNA): TGTGCCAGCTCCCTATGGGGGGGCATAGATACGCAGTATTTT. This sequence encodes CASSLWGGIDTQYF.

The table lists this clonotype with a few counts. The V and J genes are TRBV28 and TRBJ1-2, with D perhaps TRBD1 (5 bases). The length of the CDR3 is 15 residues. Trimming left V 3 bases short and J 0 bases short, with 11 bases between. Germline CDR1 reads MDHEN; CDR2 reads SYDVKM. The CDR3 spells CASSLQGRANYGYTF. The CDR3 DNA reads TGTGCCAGCAGTTTGCAGGGCCGAGCTAACTATGGCTACACCTTC.

The gene calls are TRBV15 and TRBJ2-2, with D possibly being TRBD1 (5 bases). In germline, CDR1 is LNHNV, CDR2 YYDKDF (reference sequence). The germline V and J ends were trimmed by 5 bases and 1 base, with 14 bases remaining between them. The CDR3 loop spans 16 amino acids. The CDR3 nucleotides are TGTGCCACCAGCCCCCCACCAACAGGGAACACCGGGGAGCTGTTTTTT. Its translation: CATSPPPTGNTGELFF. Supplemented by reference TRBV15 and TRBJ2-2, the full variable domain reads DAMVIQNPRYQVTQFGKPVTLSCSQTLNHNVMYWYQQKSSQAPKLLFHYYDKDFNNEADTPDNFQSRRPNTSFCFLDIRSPGLGDTAMYLCATSPPPTGNTGELFFGEGSRLTVL.

This clonotype was detected only a few times. A junction boundary mismatches the germline segment, possibly from a read error. V gene TRBV6-6 combines with J gene TRBJ1-1, with D possibly being TRBD1 (5 bases). Germline loops: CDR1 MNHNY, CDR2 SVGAGI (reference sequence). The CDR3 spans 12 residues. The CDR3 protein is CASRSGNAEAFF. The CDR3 DNA is TGTGCCAGCAGGTCAGGGAACGCTGAAGCTTTCTTT.

The table lists this clonotype with a few counts. This rearrangement joins TRBV6-1 to TRBJ2-7; the match to TRBD2 covers 8 bases. The V segment lost 2 bases and the J segment 3 bases; nucleotides outside the gene matches: 3. Germline V gene data show CDR1 as MNHNS and CDR2 as SASEGT. The CDR3 consists of 14 residues. The CDR3 sequence: CASSERGGIYEQYV. CDR3 in DNA: TGTGCCAGCAGTGAACGCGGGGGGATCTACGAGCAGTACGTC.